This T cell receptor (beta chain) was recovered during a study of blood T cell repertoires in COVID-19. Study summary: There were acute and convalescent COVID-19 samples, and they came from the United States, Italy and Spain.

Patients in Seattle were enrolled during active infection, then followed longitudinally. Original analysis: Reference gene primer amplification in the assay estimated nucleated cell counts. Sequencing was performed with immunoSEQ multiplex PCR; in TCRdb, only in-frame clones are kept and a portion is missing. Clonal size and the V and J genes are those of that table, whereas D and trimming came from the DNA. The data show about 170,000 clones, with under 85% seen just once and 6.9% held by the top ten. Sequenced input: peripheral blood. The TCR sequence derives from a man older than 75 with COVID-19, enrolled during active disease.

For the CDR3, the DNA is TGTGCCAGCAGTTTCGGGGGGGCTCAGCCCCAGCATTTT. Translation gives CASSFGGAQPQHF. V gene TRBV12-3 or TRBV12-4 combines with J gene TRBJ1-5; TRBD1 might be the D (6 bases). Trimming pared 3 bases from V and 6 bases from J, leaving 9 bases between. CDR3 length: 13 residues.